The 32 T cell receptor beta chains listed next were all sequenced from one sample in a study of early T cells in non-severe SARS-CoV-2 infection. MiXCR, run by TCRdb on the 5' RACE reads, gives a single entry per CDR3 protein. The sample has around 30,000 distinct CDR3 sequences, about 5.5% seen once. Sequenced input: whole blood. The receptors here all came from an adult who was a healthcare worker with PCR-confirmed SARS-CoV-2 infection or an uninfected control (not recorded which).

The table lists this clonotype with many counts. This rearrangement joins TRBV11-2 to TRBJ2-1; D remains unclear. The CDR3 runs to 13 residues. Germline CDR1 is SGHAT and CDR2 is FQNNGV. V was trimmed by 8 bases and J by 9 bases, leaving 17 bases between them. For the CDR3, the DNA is TGTGCCAGCGCTTATCACCAAGCAGGTGAGCAGTTCTTC. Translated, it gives CASAYHQAGEQFF.

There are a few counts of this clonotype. CDR3 sequence reads: CASSLAHGDQPQHF. In DNA form, the CDR3 reads TGTGCCAGCAGCTTAGCGCATGGGGATCAGCCCCAGCATTTT. The V gene is TRBV7-9, the J gene TRBJ1-5; D gene uncertain. The CDR3 length is 14 residues. Germline CDR1 is SEHNR and CDR2 is FQNEAQ (reference sequence). The V gene lost 0 bases and the J gene lost 5 bases, with 8 bases spanning the gap.

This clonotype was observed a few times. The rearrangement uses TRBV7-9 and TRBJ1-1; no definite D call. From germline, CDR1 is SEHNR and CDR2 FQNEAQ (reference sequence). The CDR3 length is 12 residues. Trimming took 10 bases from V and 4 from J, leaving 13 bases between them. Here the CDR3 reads CATNVQRTEAFF. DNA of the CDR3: TGTGCCACCAACGTACAGCGCACTGAAGCTTTCTTT. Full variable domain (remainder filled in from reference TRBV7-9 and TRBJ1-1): DTGVSQNPRHKITKRGQNVTFRCDPISEHNRLYWYRQTLGQGPEFLTYFQNEAQLEKSRLLSDRFSAERPKGSFSTLEIQRTEQGDSAMYLCATNVQRTEAFFGQGTRLTVV.

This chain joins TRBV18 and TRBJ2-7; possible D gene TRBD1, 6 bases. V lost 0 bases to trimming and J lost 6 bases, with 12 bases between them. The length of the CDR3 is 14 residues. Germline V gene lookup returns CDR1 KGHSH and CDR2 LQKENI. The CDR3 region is CASSPPGQGSEQYF. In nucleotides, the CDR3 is TGTGCCAGCTCACCACCGGGGCAGGGGAGCGAGCAGTACTTC. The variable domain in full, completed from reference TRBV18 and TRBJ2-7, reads NAGVMQNPRHLVRRRGQEARLRCSPMKGHSHVYWYRQLPEEGLKFMVYLQKENIIDESGMPKERFSAEFPKEGPSILRIQQVVRGDSAAYFCASSPPGQGSEQYFGPGTRLTVT.

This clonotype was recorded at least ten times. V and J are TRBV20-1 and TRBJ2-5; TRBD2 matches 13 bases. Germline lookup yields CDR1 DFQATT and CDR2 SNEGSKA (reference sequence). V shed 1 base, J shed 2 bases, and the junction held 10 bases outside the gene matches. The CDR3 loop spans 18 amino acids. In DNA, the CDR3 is TGCAGTGCTAGAGTCTTGACTAGCGGGAGGAGAGCGCAAGAGACCCAGTACTTC. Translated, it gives CSARVLTSGRRAQETQYF.

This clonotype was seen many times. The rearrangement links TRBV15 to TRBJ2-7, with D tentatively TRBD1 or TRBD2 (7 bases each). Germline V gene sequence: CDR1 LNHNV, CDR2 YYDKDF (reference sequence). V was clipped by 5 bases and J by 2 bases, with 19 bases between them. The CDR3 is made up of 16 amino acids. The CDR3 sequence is CATSEAPQGGTYEQYF. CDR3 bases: TGTGCCACCAGCGAGGCCCCCCAGGGGGGGACCTACGAGCAGTACTTC.

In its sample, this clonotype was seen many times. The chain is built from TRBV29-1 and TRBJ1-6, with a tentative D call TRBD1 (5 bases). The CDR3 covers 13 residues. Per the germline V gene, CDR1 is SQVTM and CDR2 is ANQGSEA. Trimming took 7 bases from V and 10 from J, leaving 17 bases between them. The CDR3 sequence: CSAVEGSGSPLHF. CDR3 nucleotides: TGCAGCGCCGTGGAGGGGTCGGGGTCACCCCTCCACTTT.

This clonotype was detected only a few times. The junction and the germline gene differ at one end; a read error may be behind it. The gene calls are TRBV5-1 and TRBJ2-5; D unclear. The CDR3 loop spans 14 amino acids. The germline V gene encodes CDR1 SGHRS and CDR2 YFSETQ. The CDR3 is CVSSLGTEQETQYF. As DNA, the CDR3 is TGCGTCAGCAGCTTGGGTACAGAGCAAGAGACCCAGTACTTC.

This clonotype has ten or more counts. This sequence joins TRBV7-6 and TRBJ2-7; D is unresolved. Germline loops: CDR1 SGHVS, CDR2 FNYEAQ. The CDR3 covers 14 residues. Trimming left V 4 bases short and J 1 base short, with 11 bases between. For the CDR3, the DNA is TGTGCCAGCAGCTACCAGGACGGGTCCTACGAGCAGTACTTC. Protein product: CASSYQDGSYEQYF.

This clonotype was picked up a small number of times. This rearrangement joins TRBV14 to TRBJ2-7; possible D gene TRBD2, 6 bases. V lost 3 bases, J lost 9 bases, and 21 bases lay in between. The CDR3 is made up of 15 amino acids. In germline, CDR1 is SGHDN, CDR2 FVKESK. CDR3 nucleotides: TGTGCCAGCAGCCAGGGAACTGGCGGGAAAACCGCGCAGTACTTC. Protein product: CASSQGTGGKTAQYF.

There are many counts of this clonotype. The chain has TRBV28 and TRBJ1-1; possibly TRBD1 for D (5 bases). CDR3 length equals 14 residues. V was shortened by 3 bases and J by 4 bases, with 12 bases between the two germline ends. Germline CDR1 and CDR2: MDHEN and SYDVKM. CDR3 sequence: CASSFAGVSTEAFF. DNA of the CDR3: TGTGCCAGCAGTTTCGCGGGGGTTAGCACTGAAGCTTTCTTT.

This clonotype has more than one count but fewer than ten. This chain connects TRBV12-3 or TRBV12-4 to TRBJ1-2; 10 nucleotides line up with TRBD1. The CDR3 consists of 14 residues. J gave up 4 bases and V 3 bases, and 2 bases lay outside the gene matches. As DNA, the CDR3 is TGTGCCAGCAGTTTGACAGGGGGCCTCTATGGCTACACCTTC. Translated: CASSLTGGLYGYTF.

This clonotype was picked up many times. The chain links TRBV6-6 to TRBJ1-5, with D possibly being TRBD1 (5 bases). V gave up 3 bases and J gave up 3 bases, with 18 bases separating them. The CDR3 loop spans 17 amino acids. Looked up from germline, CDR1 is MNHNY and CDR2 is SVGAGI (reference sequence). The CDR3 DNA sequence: TGTGCCAGCAGTTATTCGTCGGGGACGGAATCCAATCAGCCCCAGCATTTT. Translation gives CASSYSSGTESNQPQHF.

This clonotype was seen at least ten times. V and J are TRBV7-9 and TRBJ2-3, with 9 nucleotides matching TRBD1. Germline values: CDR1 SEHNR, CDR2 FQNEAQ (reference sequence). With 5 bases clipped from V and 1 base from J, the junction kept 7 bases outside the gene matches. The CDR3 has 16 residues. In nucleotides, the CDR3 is TGTGCCAGCAGCCCTACAGGGGGCGCAGGCACAGATACGCAGTATTTT. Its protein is CASSPTGGAGTDTQYF.

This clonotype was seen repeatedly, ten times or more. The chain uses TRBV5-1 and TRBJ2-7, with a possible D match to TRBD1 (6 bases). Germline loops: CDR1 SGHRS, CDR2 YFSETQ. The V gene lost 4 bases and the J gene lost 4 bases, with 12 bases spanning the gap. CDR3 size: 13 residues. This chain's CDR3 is CASSRDTLYEQYF. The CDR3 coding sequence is TGCGCCAGCAGCCGGGACACCTTGTACGAGCAGTACTTC. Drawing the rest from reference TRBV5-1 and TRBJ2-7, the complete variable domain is KAGVTQTPRYLIKTRGQQVTLSCSPISGHRSVSWYQQTPGQGLQFLFEYFSETQRNKGNFPGRFSGRQFSNSRSEMNVSTLELGDSALYLCASSRDTLYEQYFGPGTRLTVT.

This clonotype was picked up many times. Written as DNA, the CDR3 is TGCGCCAGCAGCCAGGCACAGGGGGCCAATGAAAAACTGTTTTTT. Translated, it gives CASSQAQGANEKLFF. This rearrangement joins TRBV4-3 to TRBJ1-4, with TRBD1 matching over 9 bases. Germline V gives CDR1 LGHNA, CDR2 YSLEER. This CDR3 region has 15 residues. V shed 3 bases, J shed 5 bases, and the junction held 4 bases outside the gene matches.

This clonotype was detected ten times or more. CDR3 sequence: CAATDSKIAGEQYF. CDR3 sequence (DNA): TGTGCCGCGACCGACAGTAAGATAGCGGGCGAGCAGTACTTC. The V call is TRBV28, the J call TRBJ2-7; 7 positions match TRBD2. Trimming removed 11 bases from V and 6 bases from J; junction bases left unmatched: 16. The CDR3 runs 14 residues. Germline V gene sequence: CDR1 MDHEN, CDR2 SYDVKM.

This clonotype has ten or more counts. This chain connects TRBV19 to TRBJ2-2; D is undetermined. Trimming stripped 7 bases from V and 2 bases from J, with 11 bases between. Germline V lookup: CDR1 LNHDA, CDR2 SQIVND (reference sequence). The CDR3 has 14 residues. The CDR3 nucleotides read TGTGCCAGTACTCCCGGACCAAACACCGGGGAGCTGTTTTTT. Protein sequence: CASTPGPNTGELFF.

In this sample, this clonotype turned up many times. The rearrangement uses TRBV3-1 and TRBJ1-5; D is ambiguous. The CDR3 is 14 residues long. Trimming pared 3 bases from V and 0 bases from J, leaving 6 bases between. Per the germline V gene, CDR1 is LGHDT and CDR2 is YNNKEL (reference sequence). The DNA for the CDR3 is TGTGCCAGCAGCCAGGCGAATAGCAATCAGCCCCAGCATTTT. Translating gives CASSQANSNQPQHF.

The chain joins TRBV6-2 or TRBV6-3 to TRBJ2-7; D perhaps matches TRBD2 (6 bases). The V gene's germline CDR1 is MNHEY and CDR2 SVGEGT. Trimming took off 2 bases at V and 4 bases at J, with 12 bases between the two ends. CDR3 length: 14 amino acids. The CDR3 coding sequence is TGTGCCAGCAGTTACGCCGCGGGGTTGTACGAGCAGTACTTC. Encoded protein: CASSYAAGLYEQYF.

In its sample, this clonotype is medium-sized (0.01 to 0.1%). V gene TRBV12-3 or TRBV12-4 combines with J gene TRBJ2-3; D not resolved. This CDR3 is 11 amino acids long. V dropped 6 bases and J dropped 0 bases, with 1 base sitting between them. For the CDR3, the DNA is TGTGCCAGCAGCAGCACAGATACGCAGTATTTT. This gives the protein CASSSTDTQYF.

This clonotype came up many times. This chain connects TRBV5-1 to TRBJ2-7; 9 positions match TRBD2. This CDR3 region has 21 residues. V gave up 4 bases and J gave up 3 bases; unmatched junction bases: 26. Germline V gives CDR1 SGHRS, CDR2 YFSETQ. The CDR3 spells CASSPGLASLLHGPESYEQYF. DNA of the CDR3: TGCGCCAGCAGCCCTGGACTAGCGTCCCTTTTACATGGACCTGAGAGCTACGAGCAGTACTTC.

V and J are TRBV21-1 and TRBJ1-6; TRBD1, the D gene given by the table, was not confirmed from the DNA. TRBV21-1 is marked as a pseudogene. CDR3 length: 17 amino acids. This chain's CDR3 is CASSKCTTGVHNSPLHF. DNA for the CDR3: TGTGCCAGCAGCAAGTGCACGACAGGGGTCCATAATTCACCCCTCCACTTT.

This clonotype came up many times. The CDR3 nucleotides are TGTGCCAGCAGCTTAGTCCAGTATAATTCACCCCTCCACTTT. It is translated as CASSLVQYNSPLHF. The V and J genes are TRBV7-2 and TRBJ1-6, with D unclear. Deletions cut 1 base from V and 4 bases from J, with 5 bases between. From germline, CDR1 is SGHTA and CDR2 FQGNSA. The length of the CDR3 is 14 residues. The complete variable domain, with remaining parts taken from reference TRBV7-2 and TRBJ1-6, reads GAGVSQSPSNKVTEKGKDVELRCDPISGHTALYWYRQSLGQGLEFLIYFQGNSAPDKSGLPSDRFSAERTGGSVSTLTIQRTQQEDSAVYLCASSLVQYNSPLHFGNGTRLTVT.

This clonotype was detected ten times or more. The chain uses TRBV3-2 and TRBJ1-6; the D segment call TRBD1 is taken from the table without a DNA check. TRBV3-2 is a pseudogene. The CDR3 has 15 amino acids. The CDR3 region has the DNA TGTGCCAGCAGCCCGGGCGAGGGAACTAATTCACCCCTCCACTTT. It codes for CASSPGEGTNSPLHF.

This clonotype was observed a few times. The CDR3 region has the DNA TGTGCCAGCAGTTTATGGGGGGCGATAAGCACAGATACGCAGTATTTT. It yields the protein CASSLWGAISTDTQYF. The V gene is TRBV28, the J gene TRBJ2-3; D is possibly TRBD1 (6 bases). Between the trimmed V and J ends, which lost 0 bases and 0 bases, there was a span of 10 bases. This CDR3 region has 16 residues. Germline V CDR1 and CDR2: MDHEN, SYDVKM.

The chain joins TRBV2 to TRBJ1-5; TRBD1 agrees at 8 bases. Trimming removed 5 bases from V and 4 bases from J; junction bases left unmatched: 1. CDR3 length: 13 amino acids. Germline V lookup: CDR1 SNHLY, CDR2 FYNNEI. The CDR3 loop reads CASSRQGNQPQHF. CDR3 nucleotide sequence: TGTGCCAGCAGTCGACAGGGGAATCAGCCCCAGCATTTT.

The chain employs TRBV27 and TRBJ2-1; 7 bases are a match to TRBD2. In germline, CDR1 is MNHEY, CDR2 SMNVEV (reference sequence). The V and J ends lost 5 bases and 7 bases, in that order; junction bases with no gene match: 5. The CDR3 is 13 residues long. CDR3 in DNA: TGTGCCAGCAGTGGGAGGGTGATTAATGAGCAGTTCTTC. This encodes CASSGRVINEQFF.

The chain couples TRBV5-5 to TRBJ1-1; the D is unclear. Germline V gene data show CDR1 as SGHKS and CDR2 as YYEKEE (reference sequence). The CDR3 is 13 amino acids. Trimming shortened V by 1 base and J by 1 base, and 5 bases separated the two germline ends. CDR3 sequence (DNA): TGTGCCAGCAGCTTGTTGGGGAACACTGAAGCTTTCTTT. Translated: CASSLLGNTEAFF. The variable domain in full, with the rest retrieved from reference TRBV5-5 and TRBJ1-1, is DAGVTQSPTHLIKTRGQQVTLRCSPISGHKSVSWYQQVLGQGPQFIFQYYEKEERGRGNFPDRFSARQFPNYSSELNVNALLLGDSALYLCASSLLGNTEAFFGQGTRLTVV.

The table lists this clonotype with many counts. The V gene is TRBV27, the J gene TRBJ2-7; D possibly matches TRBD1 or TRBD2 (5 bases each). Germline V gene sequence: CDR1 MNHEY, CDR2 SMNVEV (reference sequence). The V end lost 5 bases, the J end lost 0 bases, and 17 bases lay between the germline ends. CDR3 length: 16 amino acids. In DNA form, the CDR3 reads TGTGCCAGCAGTCAAACCGGGACGGTGATCTCCTACGAGCAGTACTTC. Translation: CASSQTGTVISYEQYF.

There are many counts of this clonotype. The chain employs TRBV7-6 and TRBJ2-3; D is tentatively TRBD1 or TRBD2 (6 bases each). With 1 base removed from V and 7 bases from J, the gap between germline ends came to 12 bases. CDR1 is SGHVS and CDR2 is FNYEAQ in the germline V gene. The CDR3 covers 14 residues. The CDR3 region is CASSLVPGANTQYF. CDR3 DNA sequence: TGTGCCAGCAGCTTAGTCCCGGGGGCGAATACGCAGTATTTT.

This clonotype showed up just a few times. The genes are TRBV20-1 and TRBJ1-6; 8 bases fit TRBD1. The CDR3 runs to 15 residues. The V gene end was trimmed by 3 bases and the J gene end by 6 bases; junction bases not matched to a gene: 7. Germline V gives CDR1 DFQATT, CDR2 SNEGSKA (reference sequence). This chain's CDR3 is CSARPADRVNSPLHF. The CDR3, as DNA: TGCAGTGCTAGGCCAGCGGACAGGGTTAATTCACCCCTCCACTTT.